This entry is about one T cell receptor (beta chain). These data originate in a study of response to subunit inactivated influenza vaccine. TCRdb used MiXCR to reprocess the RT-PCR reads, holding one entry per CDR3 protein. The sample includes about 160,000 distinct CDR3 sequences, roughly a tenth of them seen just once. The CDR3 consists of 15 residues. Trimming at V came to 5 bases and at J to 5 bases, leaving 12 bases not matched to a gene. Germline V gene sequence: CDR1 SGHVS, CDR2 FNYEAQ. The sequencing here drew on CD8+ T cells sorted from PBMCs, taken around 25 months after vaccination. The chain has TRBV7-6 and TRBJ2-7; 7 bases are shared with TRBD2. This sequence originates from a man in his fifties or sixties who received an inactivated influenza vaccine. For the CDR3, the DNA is TGTGCCAGCAGCCTGGGTTGGGGGGGTGGCGACGAGCAGTACTTC. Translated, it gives CASSLGWGGGDEQYF.